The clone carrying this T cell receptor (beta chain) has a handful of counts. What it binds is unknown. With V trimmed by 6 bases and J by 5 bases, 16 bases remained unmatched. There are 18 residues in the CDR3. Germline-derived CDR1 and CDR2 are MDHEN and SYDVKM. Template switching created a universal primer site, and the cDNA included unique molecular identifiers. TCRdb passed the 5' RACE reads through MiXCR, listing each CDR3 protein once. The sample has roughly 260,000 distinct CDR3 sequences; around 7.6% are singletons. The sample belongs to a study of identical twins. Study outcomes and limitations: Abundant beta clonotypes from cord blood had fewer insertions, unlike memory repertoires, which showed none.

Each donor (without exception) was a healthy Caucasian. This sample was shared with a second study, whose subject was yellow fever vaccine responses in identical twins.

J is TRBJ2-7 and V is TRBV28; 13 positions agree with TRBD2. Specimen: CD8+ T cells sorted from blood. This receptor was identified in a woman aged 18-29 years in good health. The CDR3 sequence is CASSPEARWGLAGNEQYV. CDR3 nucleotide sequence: TGTGCCAGCAGCCCCGAGGCTAGGTGGGGACTAGCGGGAAACGAGCAGTACGTC.